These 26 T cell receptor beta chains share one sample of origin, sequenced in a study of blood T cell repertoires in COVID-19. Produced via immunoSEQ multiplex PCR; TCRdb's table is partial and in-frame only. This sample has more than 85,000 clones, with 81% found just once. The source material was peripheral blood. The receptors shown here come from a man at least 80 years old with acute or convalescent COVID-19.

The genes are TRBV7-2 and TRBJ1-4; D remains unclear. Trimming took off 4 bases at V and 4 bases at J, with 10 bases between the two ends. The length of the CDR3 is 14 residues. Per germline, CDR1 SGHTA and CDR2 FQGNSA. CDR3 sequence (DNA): TGTGCCAGCAGCTCAAACCGGGGTAATGAAAAACTGTTTTTT. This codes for CASSSNRGNEKLFF.

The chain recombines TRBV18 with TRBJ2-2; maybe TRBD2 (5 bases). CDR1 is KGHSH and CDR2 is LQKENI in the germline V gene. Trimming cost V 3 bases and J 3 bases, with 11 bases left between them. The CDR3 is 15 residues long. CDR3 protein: CASSPSGSDTGELFF. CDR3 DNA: TGTGCCAGCTCACCGTCGGGGTCCGACACCGGGGAGCTGTTTTTT.

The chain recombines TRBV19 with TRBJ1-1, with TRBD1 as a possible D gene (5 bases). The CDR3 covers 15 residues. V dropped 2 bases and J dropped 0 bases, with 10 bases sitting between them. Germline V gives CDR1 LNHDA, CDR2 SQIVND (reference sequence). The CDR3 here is CASSIQGRVNTEAFF. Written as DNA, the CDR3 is TGTGCCAGTAGTATACAGGGAAGGGTGAACACTGAAGCTTTCTTT.

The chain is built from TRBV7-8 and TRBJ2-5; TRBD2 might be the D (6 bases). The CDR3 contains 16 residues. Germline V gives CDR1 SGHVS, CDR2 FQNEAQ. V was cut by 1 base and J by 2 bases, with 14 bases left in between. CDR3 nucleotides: TGTGCCAGCAGCTTAGTCGGGGGTGAGTGGCAAGAGACCCAGTACTTC. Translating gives CASSLVGGEWQETQYF.

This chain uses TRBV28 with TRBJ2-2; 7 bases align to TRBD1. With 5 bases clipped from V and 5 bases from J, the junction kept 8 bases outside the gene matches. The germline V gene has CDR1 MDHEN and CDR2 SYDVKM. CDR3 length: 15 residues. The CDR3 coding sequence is TGTGCCAGCAGTCAGGGGGTGTCGAGGACCGGGGAGCTGTTTTTT. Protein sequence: CASSQGVSRTGELFF.

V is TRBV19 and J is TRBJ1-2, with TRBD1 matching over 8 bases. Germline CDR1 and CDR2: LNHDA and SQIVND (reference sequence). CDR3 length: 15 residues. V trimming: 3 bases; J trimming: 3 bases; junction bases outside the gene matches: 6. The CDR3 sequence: CASSIPGTGHYGYTF. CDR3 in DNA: TGTGCCAGTAGTATCCCCGGGACAGGCCACTATGGCTACACCTTC.

CDR3 sequence (DNA): TGTGCCAGCAGCCCCCGAGGGCAGAGCTCCTACAATGAGCAGTTCTTC. Protein: CASSPRGQSSYNEQFF. The rearrangement uses TRBV7-9 and TRBJ2-1, with a possible D match to TRBD2 (5 bases). The CDR3 sequence is 16 residues long. V lost 5 bases, J lost 0 bases, and 14 bases lay in between. Germline assignment: CDR1 SEHNR and CDR2 FQNEAQ (reference sequence).

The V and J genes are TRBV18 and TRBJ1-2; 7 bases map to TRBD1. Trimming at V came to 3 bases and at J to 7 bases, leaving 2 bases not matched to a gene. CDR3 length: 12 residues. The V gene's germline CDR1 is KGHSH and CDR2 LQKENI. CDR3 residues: CASSPGQVGYTF. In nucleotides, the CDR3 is TGTGCCAGCTCACCTGGACAGGTTGGCTACACCTTC. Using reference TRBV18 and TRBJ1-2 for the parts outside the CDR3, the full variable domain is NAGVMQNPRHLVRRRGQEARLRCSPMKGHSHVYWYRQLPEEGLKFMVYLQKENIIDESGMPKERFSAEFPKEGPSILRIQQVVRGDSAAYFCASSPGQVGYTFGSGTRLTVV.

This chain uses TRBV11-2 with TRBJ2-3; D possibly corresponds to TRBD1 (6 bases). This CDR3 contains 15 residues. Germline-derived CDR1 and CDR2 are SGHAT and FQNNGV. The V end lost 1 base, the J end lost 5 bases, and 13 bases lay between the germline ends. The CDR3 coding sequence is TGTGCCAGCAGCTTAGGGGGACAAAGGGGAGATACGCAGTATTTT. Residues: CASSLGGQRGDTQYF.

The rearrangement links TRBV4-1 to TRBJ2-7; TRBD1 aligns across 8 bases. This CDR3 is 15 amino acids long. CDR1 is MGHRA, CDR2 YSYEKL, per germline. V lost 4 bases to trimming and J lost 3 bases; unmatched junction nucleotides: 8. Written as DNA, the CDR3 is TGCGCCAGCAGCCCCGGACAGGGACGGGACTACGAGCAGTACTTC. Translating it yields CASSPGQGRDYEQYF.

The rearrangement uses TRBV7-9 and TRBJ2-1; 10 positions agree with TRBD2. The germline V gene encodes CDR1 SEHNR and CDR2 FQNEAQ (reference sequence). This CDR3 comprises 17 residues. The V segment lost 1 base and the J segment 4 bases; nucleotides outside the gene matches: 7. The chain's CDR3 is CASSLVWTSGQYNEQFF. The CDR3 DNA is TGTGCCAGCAGCTTAGTTTGGACTAGCGGACAATACAATGAGCAGTTCTTC.

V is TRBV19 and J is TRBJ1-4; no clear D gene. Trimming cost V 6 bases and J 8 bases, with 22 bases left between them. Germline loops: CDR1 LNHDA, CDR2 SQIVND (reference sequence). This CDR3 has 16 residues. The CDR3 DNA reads TGTGCCAGTAGGAGAACCGGGTTCACCTTAGAGGAAAAACTGTTTTTT. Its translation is CASRRTGFTLEEKLFF.

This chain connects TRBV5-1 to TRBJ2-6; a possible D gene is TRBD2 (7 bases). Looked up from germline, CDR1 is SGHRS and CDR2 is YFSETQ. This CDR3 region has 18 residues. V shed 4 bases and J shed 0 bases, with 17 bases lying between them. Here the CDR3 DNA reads TGCGCCAGCAGCCCGGCGGGGGCCCCCAGCTCTGGGGCCAACGTCCTGACTTTC. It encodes CASSPAGAPSSGANVLTF.

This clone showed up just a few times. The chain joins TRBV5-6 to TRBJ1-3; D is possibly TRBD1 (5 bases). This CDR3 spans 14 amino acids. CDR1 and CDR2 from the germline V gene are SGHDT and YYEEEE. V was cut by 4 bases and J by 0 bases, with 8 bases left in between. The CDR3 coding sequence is TGTGCCAGCAGCGCGGGGGACTCTGGAAACACCATATATTTT. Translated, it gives CASSAGDSGNTIYF.

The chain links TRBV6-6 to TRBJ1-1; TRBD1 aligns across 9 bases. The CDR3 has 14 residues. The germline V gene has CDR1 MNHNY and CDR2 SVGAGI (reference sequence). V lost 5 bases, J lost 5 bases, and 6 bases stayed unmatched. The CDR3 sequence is CASSPKDRGTEAFF. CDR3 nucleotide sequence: TGTGCCAGCAGTCCTAAGGACAGGGGTACTGAAGCTTTCTTT.

This CDR3 is CASSLIPGATQYF. The CDR3 nucleotides read TGTGCCAGCAGTTTAATCCCGGGAGCGACGCAGTATTTT. The chain recombines TRBV27 with TRBJ2-3; possibly TRBD2 for D (6 bases). V lost 2 bases and J lost 9, with 12 bases in between. Germline V gene data show CDR1 as MNHEY and CDR2 as SMNVEV (reference sequence). The CDR3 sequence is 13 residues long.

Here the CDR3 reads CASSGQPGIGPNTGELFF. The CDR3 bases are TGCGCCAGCAGTGGACAACCGGGAATTGGCCCGAACACCGGGGAGCTGTTTTTT. This chain uses TRBV10-1 with TRBJ2-2, with a possible D match to TRBD2 (5 bases). This CDR3 is 18 amino acids long. Germline values: CDR1 WNHNN, CDR2 SYGVQD (reference sequence). The germline V and J ends were trimmed by 4 bases and 0 bases, with 18 bases remaining between them.

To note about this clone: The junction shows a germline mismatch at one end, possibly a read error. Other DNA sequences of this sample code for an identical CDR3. The CDR3 DNA is TGTGCCAGCTCACCACGGCAAACGAACACCGGGGAGCTATTTTTT. This gives the protein CASSPRQTNTGELFF. V is TRBV18 and J is TRBJ2-2; D is perhaps TRBD2 (5 bases). This CDR3 is 15 amino acids long. Germline CDR1 and CDR2: KGHSH and LQKENI.

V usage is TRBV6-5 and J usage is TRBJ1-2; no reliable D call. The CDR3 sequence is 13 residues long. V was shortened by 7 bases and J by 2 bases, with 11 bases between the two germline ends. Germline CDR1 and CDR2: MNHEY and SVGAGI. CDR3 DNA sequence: TGTGCCAGCACCAAGGAGGGCAACTATGGCTACACCTTC. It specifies CASTKEGNYGYTF.

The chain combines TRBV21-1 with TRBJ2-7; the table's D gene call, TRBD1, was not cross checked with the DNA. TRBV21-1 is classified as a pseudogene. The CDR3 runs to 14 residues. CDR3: CASSRLNQGYEQYF. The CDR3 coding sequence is TGTGCCAGCAGCAGATTAAACCAGGGATACGAGCAGTACTTC.

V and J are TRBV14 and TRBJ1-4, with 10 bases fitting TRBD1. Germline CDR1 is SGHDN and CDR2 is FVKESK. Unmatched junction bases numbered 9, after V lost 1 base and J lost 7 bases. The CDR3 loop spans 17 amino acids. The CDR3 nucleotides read TGTGCCAGCAGCCAAGGAAGGGCCCGGGACAGGGGTGAAAAACTGTTTTTT. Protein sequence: CASSQGRARDRGEKLFF.

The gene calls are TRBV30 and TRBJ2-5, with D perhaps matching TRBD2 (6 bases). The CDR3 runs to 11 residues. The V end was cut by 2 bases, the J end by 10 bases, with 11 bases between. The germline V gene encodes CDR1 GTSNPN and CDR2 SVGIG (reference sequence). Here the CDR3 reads CAWSLPSVQYF. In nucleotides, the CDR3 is TGTGCCTGGAGTTTGCCTAGCGTCCAGTACTTC.

The CDR3 here is CASRYRESGELFF. In DNA form, the CDR3 reads TGTGCCAGCAGGTACAGGGAATCCGGGGAGCTGTTTTTT. The chain employs TRBV2 and TRBJ2-2, with D maybe TRBD1 (6 bases). Trimming cost V 6 bases and J 6 bases, with 11 bases left between them. Germline CDR1 and CDR2: SNHLY and FYNNEI. CDR3 length: 13 amino acids.

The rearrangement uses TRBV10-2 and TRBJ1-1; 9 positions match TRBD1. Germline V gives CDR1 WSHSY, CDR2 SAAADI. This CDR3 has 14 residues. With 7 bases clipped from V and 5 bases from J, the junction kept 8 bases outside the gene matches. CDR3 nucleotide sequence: TGCGCCAGCAAAGCTCCGGGACAGGGAACTGAAGCTTTCTTT. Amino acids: CASKAPGQGTEAFF.

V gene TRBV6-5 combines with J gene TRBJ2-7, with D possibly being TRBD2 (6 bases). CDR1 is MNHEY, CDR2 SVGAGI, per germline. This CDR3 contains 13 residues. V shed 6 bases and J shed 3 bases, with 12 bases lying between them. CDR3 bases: TGTGCCAGCAGCCGATCCGGGGGCTACGAGCAGTACTTC. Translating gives CASSRSGGYEQYF.

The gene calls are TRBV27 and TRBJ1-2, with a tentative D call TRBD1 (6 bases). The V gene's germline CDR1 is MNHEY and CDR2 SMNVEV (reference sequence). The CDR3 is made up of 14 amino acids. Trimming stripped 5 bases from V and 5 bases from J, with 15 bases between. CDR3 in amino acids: CASSAGQRYYGYTF. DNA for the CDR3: TGTGCCAGCAGTGCCGGACAGAGATATTATGGCTACACCTTC.